This T cell receptor beta chain was retrieved from a study of blood T cells in healthy people across ages. Alongside a J-beta primer mix, a sample-barcoded 5' primer served in a second PCR lasting about 7 to 12 cycles. TCRdb used MiXCR to reprocess the 5' RACE reads, holding one entry per CDR3 protein. The repertoire consists of 700,000 or so distinct CDR3 sequences, with around 41% occurring once and the leading ten covering 25% to 35%. This clonotype was recorded at least ten times. Trimming took 4 bases from V and 5 from J, leaving 19 bases between them. The germline gives CDR1 SQVTM, CDR2 ANQGSEA. This CDR3 spans 15 amino acids.

The sample was blood. The receptor comes from a man aged 80 or over in good health. This chain uses TRBV29-1 with TRBJ2-3, with D possibly matching TRBD2 (7 bases). CDR3 in DNA: TGCAGCGTTGGGGGGGCGGGAGCGGTGAGAGATACGCAGTATTTT. It is translated as CSVGGAGAVRDTQYF.